This is a list of T cell receptor beta chains from one sample in a study of cytomegalovirus exposure and HLA in healthy donors. Clones were sequenced by immunoSEQ multiplex PCR, and TCRdb holds only the in-frame ones, with some missing. The table has around 160,000 clones, 60% to 85% seen once. The sequencing input was PBMCs. The source of these receptors is a man aged 40-49 years in good health and CMV-seropositive. Both conserved end residues are part of each CDR3. D genes are given only for firm matches. Rows give clone size only sometimes, using once, few, many, or a class for an expanded clone.

D gene	V gene	J gene	clone size	CDR3 DNA	CDR3 protein
NA	TRBV30	TRBJ2-6	NA	TGTGGGCGTTCTGGGCCTGGGGCCAACGTCCTGACTTTC	CGRSGPGANVLTF
TRBD1	TRBV11-3	TRBJ2-3	NA	TGTGCCAGCAGCTTAGGGACAGGTTCTTCCACAGATACGCAGTATTTT	CASSLGTGSSTDTQYF
NA	TRBV4-2	TRBJ2-7	NA	TGTGCCAGCAGCCAAGACTGGCAGGGTGACTACGAGCAGTACTTC	CASSQDWQGDYEQYF
NA	TRBV6-5	TRBJ1-2	NA	TGTGCCAGCAGTTACTCAGCGAGGACTAACTATGGCTACACCTTC	CASSYSARTNYGYTF
NA	TRBV4-2	TRBJ1-1	NA	TGTGCCAGCAGCCAAGATCCGACGGGTCCTAAGGAAGCTTTCTTT	CASSQDPTGPKEAFF
NA	TRBV7-6	TRBJ2-2	NA	TGTGCCAGCAGCTCCGGGGGGAACACCGGGGAGCTGTTTTTT	CASSSGGNTGELFF
NA	TRBV11-3	TRBJ2-2	NA	TGTGCCAGCAGCTTAGCAAACCAGGCGAACACCGGGGAGCTGTTTTTT	CASSLANQANTGELFF
TRBD2	TRBV2	TRBJ2-7	NA	TGTGCCAGCAGGGCAGAAGCGGGAGGGTTTTACGAGCAGTACTTC	CASRAEAGGFYEQYF
TRBD1	TRBV15	TRBJ2-2	NA	TGTGCCACAGGGACAGGGGACACCGGGGAGCTGTTTTTT	CATGTGDTGELFF
NA	TRBV5-1	TRBJ1-1	few	TGCGCCAGCAGCTCCGATCGGCGGGGGGCCACTGAAGCTTTCTTT	CASSSDRRGATEAFF
NA	TRBV27	TRBJ2-1	NA	TGTGCCAGCAGTTTATCGTTCAGCAATGAGCAGTTCTTC	CASSLSFSNEQFF
TRBD1	TRBV2	TRBJ2-1	few	TGTGCCAGCAGGAACCGGACAGGAGACAATGAGCAGTTCTTC	CASRNRTGDNEQFF
TRBD1	TRBV6-5	TRBJ1-2	NA	TGTGCCAGCAGTTACCGACAGGGTGCCTATGGCTACACCTTC	CASSYRQGAYGYTF
NA	TRBV27	TRBJ1-1	once	TGTGCCAGCAGTTTAGGCCAGGGAGGGACTGAAGCTTTCTTT	CASSLGQGGTEAFF
NA	TRBV30	TRBJ2-7	NA	TGTGCCTGGAGCGGGTTCGGGTACGAGCAGTACTTC	CAWSGFGYEQYF
TRBD2	TRBV6-5	TRBJ2-7	NA	TGTGCCAGCAGTTACCGGCTAGCGGGAGGTGGCGAGCAGTACTTC	CASSYRLAGGGEQYF
NA	TRBV25-1	TRBJ1-4	NA	TGTGCCAGCAGGGGCCGTCGCGGGTCAGCAACTAATGAAAAACTGTTTTTT	CASRGRRGSATNEKLFF
NA	TRBV5-8	TRBJ1-2	NA	TGTGCCAGCAAGTGGTTAGCGAACTATGGCTACACCTTC	CASKWLANYGYTF
NA	TRBV2	TRBJ2-2	NA	TGTGCCAGCAGTGAGGTAACAGGCGGGGAGCTGTTTTTT	CASSEVTGGELFF
NA	TRBV5-1	TRBJ2-2	NA	TGCGCCAGCAGCTTACCGAGAGGGGGGGAGCTGTTTTTT	CASSLPRGGELFF
NA	TRBV6-5	TRBJ2-7	NA	TGTGCCAGCTTCGTTCCTCGCTCCTACGAGCAGTACTTC	CASFVPRSYEQYF
TRBD1	TRBV9	TRBJ2-1	NA	TGTGCCAGCAGCGGAGGGGGGACAGGGGGAATCAATGAGCAGTTCTTC	CASSGGGTGGINEQFF
TRBD2	TRBV10-3	TRBJ2-2	NA	TGTGCCATCAATGACGCGGGGGACACCGGGGAGCTGTTTTTT	CAINDAGDTGELFF
TRBD2	TRBV9	TRBJ2-7	few	TGTGCCAGCAGCGTAGAAGGGACTAGAAATTCCTACGAGCAGTACTTC	CASSVEGTRNSYEQYF
TRBD1	TRBV9	TRBJ2-7	NA	TGTGCCAGCAGCCCTAGACAGGGCACCTACGAGCAGTACTTC	CASSPRQGTYEQYF
NA	TRBV19	TRBJ1-2	NA	TGTGCCAGTAGTGGCCGTGGACAGTTTAACTATGGCTACACCTTC	CASSGRGQFNYGYTF
NA	TRBV2	TRBJ1-1	NA	TGTGCCAGCACAACGGCCAGGTCCACTGAAGCTTTCTTT	CASTTARSTEAFF
NA	TRBV27	TRBJ1-4	NA	TGTGCCAGCAGAGCCAGGAATGAAAAACTGTTTTTT	CASRARNEKLFF
NA	TRBV10-3	TRBJ1-1	NA	TGTGCCATCAGTGTTAAGGGAGCACCGGGGAGTGCCCTGATGAACACTGAAGCTTTCTTT	CAISVKGAPGSALMNTEAFF